This T cell receptor beta chain was sequenced for a study of cytotoxic CD8 clonotypes in ibrutinib-treated CLL. The overall study: Samples averaged approximately 260,000 productive templates and 94,082 productive rearrangements.

Target depth was 1 in 200,000 to 1 in 1 million T cells, about 10x per clonotype. Some clones are missing from TCRdb's copy, which holds only in-frame ones; the method was immunoSEQ multiplex PCR. The table includes some 130,000 clones, approximately 80% detected once. The CDR3 contains 20 residues. The receptor comes from a human donor with chronic lymphocytic leukemia. The material sequenced was PBMCs, taken after 24 months of ibrutinib treatment. The chain links TRBV21-1 to TRBJ2-5; the table assigns TRBD2, which was not confirmed against the DNA. TRBV21-1 has pseudogene status. The CDR3 DNA reads TGTGCCAGCAGCAAAGCGCTTTGGAGCGGGGGGTTGTTTGGGGAAGAGACCCAGTACTTC. Translating gives CASSKALWSGGLFGEETQYF.